This T cell receptor (beta chain) was profiled in a study of blood T cell repertoires in COVID-19. Per the authors' pipeline: Using reference gene primer amplification, nucleated cell counts were estimated. The assay was immunoSEQ multiplex PCR, and TCRdb's table has in-frame clones only and misses some. For V, J and clone size, that table is used; D and trimming come from the DNA. The sample carries roughly 120,000 clones, roughly 80% recorded once. This clone turned up a few times. This TCR came from a man aged 30-40 years with acute or convalescent COVID-19. Sequences were obtained from peripheral blood.

The CDR3 bases are TGTGCCAGCAGCTGGGCTGGAGGCTACACCTTC. Its translation is CASSWAGGYTF. This rearrangement joins TRBV5-6 to TRBJ1-2; D remains unclear. This CDR3 comprises 11 residues. CDR1 is SGHDT, CDR2 YYEEEE, per germline. Trimming left V 3 bases short and J 8 bases short, with 8 bases between.